What follows describes a single T cell receptor beta chain. Per germline, CDR1 SGHDT and CDR2 YYEEEE. CDR3 length: 13 amino acids. V was clipped by 4 bases and J by 6 bases, with 13 bases between them. This record belongs to a study of T cell responses to AZD1222 COVID-19 vaccine. Assay used: immunoSEQ multiplex PCR; TCRdb lists only in-frame clones, some missing. In the table there are some 130,000 clones, about nine tenths of which are singletons. Analysis merged second doses at about 4 or about 12 weeks. The material was peripheral blood, obtained 28 days after the second AZD1222 dose. The origin of this receptor is an adult who received the AZD1222 COVID-19 vaccine. The genes are TRBV5-6 and TRBJ1-1, with D hard to call. The CDR3 loop reads CASSRRTSAEAFF. In DNA, the CDR3 is TGTGCCAGCAGCCGAAGGACGTCCGCTGAAGCTTTCTTT.